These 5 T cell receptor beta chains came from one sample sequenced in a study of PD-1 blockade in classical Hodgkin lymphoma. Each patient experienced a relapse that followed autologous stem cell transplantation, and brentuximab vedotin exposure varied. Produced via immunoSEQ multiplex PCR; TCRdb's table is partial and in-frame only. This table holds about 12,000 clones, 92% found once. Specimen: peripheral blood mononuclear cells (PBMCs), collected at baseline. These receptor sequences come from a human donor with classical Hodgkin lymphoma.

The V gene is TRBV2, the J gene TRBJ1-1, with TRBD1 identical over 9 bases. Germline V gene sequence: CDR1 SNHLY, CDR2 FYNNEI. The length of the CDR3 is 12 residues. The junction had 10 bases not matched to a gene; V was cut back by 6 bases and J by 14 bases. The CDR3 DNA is TGTGCCAGCAGCCGGGACAGGGAGACAGGGTTCTTT. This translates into CASSRDRETGFF. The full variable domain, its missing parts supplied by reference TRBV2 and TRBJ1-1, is EPEVTQTPSHQVTQMGQEVILRCVPISNHLYFYWYRQILGQKVEFLVSFYNNEISEKSEIFDDQFSVERPDGSNFTLKIRSTKLEDSAMYFCASSRDRETGFFGQGTRLTVV.

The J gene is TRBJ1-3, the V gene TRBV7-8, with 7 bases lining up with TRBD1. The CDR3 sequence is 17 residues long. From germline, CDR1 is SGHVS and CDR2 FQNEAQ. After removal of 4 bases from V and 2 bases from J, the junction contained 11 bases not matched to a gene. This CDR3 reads CASSSYRGEIAGNTIYF. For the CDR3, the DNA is TGTGCCAGCAGCTCTTACAGGGGTGAGATTGCTGGAAACACCATATATTTT.

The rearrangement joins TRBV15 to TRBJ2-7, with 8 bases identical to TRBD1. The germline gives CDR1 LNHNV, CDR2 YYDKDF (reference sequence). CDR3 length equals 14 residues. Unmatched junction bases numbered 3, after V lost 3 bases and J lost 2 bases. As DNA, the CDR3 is TGTGCCACCAGCAGGGACAGGGTCGCCTACGAGCAGTACTTC. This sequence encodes CATSRDRVAYEQYF.

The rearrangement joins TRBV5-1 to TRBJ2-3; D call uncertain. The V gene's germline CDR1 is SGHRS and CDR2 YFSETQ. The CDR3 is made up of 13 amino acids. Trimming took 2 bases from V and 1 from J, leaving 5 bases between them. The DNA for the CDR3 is TGCGCCAGCAGCTTTCCGGGCACAGATACGCAGTATTTT. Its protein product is CASSFPGTDTQYF.

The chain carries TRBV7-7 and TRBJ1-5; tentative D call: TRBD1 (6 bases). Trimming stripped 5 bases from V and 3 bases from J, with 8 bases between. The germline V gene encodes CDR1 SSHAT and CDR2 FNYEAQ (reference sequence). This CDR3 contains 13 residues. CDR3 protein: CASSRQDNQPQHF. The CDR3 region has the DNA TGTGCCAGCAGCCGACAGGACAATCAGCCCCAGCATTTT.